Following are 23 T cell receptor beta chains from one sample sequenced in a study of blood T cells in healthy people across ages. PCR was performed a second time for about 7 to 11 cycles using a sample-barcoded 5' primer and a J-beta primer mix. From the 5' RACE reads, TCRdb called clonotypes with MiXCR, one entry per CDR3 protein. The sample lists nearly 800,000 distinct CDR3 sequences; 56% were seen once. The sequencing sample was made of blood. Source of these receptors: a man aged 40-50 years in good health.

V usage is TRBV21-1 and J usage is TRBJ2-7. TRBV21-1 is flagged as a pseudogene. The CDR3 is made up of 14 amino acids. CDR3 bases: TGTGCCAGCAGCATTACCTACCCCTCCTACGAGCAGTACTTC. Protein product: CASSITYPSYEQYF.

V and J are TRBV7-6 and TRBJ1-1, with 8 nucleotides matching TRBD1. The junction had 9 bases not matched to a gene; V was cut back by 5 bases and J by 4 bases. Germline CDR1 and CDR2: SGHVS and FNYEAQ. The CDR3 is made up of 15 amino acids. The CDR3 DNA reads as TGTGCCAGCAGCACCCAGACAGGGGTGGGCACTGAAGCTTTCTTT. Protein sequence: CASSTQTGVGTEAFF. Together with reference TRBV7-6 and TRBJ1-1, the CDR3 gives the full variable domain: GAGVSQSPRYKVTKRGQDVALRCDPISGHVSLYWYRQALGQGPEFLTYFNYEAQQDKSGLPNDRFSAERPEGSISTLTIQRTEQRDSAMYRCASSTQTGVGTEAFFGQGTRLTVV.

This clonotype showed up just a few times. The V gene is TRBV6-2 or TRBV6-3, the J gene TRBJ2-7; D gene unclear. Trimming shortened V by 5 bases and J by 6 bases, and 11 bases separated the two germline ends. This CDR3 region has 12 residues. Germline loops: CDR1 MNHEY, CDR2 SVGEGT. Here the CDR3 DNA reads TGTGCCAGCAGTCGGACGAACGCCGAGCAGTACTTC. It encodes CASSRTNAEQYF.

The CDR3 bases are TGTGCCAGCAGCTCTACCAGCCCCGGGGGGAAGCAGTACTTC. The encoded protein is CASSSTSPGGKQYF. The J gene is TRBJ2-5, the V gene TRBV13, with 7 bases lining up with TRBD2. V was clipped by 4 bases and J by 11 bases; unmatched bases: 13. CDR1 is PRHDT, CDR2 FYEKMQ, per germline (reference sequence). The CDR3 runs to 14 residues.

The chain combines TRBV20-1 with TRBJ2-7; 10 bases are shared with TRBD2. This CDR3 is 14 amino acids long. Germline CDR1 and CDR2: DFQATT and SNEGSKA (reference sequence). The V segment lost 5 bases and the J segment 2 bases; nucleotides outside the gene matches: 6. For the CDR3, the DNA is TGCAGTGCTCCCCTAGCGGGAGCGGCCTACGAGCAGTACTTC. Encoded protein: CSAPLAGAAYEQYF.

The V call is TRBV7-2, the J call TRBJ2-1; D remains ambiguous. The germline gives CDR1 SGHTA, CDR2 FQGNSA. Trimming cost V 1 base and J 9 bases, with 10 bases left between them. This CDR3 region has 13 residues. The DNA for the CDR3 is TGTGCCAGCAGCTTAGATCTTAACACTGAGCAGTTCTTC. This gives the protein CASSLDLNTEQFF.

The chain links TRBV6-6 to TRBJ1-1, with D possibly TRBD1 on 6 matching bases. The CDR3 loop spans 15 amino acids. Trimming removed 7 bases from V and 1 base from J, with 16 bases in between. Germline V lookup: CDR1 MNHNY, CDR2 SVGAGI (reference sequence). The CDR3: CASTATTTGNTEAFF. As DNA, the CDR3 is TGTGCCAGCACCGCTACCACGACAGGGAACACTGAAGCTTTCTTT.

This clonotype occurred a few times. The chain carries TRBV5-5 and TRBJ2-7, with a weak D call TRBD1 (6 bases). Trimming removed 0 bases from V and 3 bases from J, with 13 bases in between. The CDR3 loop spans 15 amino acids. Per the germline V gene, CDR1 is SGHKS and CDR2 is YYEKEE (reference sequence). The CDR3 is CASSLVGTPNYEQYF. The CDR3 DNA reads TGTGCCAGCAGCTTGGTTGGGACACCAAACTACGAGCAGTACTTC.

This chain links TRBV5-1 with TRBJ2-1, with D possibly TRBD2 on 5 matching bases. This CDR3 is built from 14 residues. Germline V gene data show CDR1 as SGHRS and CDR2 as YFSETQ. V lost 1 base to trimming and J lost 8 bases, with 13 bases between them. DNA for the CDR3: TGCGCCAGCAGCTTGCTCCGACTAATCGATGAGCAGTTCTTC. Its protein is CASSLLRLIDEQFF.

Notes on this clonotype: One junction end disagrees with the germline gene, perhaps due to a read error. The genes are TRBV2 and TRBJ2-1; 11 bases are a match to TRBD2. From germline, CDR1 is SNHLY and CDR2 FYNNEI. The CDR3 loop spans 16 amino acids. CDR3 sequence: CASRKNSGGGYSEQFF. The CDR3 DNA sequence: TGTGCCAGCAGGAAAAATAGCGGGGGGGGGTACAGTGAGCAGTTCTTC.

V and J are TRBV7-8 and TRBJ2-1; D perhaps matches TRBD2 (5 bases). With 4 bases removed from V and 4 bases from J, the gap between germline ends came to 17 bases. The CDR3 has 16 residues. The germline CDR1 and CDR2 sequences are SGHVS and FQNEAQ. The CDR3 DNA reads TGTGCCAGCAGCTCGGCCTTCGGGGAGTTATACAATGAGCAGTTCTTC. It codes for CASSSAFGELYNEQFF.

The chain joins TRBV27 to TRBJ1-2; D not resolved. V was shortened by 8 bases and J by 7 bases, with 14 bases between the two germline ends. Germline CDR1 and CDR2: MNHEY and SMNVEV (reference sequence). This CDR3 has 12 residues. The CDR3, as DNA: TGTGCCAGCGCCTCTCCGGGTTCTGGCTACACCTTC. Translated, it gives CASASPGSGYTF.

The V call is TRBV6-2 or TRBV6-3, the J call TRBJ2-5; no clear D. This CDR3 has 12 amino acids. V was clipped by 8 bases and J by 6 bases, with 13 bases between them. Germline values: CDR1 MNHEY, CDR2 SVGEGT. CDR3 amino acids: CASSPTRKTQYF. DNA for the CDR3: TGTGCCAGCTCCCCCACGAGAAAGACCCAGTACTTC.

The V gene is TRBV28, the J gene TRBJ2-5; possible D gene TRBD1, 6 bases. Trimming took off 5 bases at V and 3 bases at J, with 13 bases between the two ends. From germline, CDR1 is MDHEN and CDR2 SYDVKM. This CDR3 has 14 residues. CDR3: CASSGTYREETQYF. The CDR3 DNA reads TGTGCCAGCAGTGGGACCTACAGGGAAGAGACCCAGTACTTC. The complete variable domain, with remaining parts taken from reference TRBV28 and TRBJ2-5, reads DVKVTQSSRYLVKRTGEKVFLECVQDMDHENMFWYRQDPGLGLRLIYFSYDVKMKEKGDIPEGYSVSREKKERFSLILESASTNQTSMYLCASSGTYREETQYFGPGTRLLVL.

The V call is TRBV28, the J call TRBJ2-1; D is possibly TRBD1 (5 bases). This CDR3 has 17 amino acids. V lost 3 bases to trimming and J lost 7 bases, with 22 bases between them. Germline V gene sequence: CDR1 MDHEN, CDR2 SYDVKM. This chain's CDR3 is CASSLDRRDGLENEQFF. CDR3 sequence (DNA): TGTGCCAGCAGTTTGGACCGCAGGGATGGGCTTGAGAATGAGCAGTTCTTC. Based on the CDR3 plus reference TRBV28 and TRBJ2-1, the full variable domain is DVKVTQSSRYLVKRTGEKVFLECVQDMDHENMFWYRQDPGLGLRLIYFSYDVKMKEKGDIPEGYSVSREKKERFSLILESASTNQTSMYLCASSLDRRDGLENEQFFGPGTRLTVL.

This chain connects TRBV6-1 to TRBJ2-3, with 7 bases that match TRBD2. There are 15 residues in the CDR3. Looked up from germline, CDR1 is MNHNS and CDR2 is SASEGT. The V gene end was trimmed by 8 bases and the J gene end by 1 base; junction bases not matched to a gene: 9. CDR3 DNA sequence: TGTGCCAGCCAGGAAGGCGGGGGACGCACAGATACGCAGTATTTT. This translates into CASQEGGGRTDTQYF.

CDR3 coding DNA: TGTGCCACCCTATTTGGCGGGGACTCCTACGAGCAGTACTTC. Protein: CATLFGGDSYEQYF. The chain links TRBV28 to TRBJ2-7; D perhaps matches TRBD2 (6 bases). This CDR3 is built from 14 residues. V was clipped by 10 bases and J by 0 bases, with 16 bases between them. Germline V gene lookup returns CDR1 MDHEN and CDR2 SYDVKM.

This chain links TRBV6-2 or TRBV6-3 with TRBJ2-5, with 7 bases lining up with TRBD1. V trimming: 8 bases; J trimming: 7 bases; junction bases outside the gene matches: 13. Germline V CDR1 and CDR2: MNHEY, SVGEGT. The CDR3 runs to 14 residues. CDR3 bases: TGTGCCAGCGGACCCGAGACAGGGATGGGGACCCAGTACTTC. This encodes CASGPETGMGTQYF.

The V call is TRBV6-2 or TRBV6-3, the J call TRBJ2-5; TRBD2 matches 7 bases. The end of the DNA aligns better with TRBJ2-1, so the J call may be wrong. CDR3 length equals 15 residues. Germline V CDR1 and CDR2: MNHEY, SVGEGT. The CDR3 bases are TGTGCCAGCAGTCCCCGGGGGGAGTACCAAGAGACCCAGTTCTTC. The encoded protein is CASSPRGEYQETQFF.

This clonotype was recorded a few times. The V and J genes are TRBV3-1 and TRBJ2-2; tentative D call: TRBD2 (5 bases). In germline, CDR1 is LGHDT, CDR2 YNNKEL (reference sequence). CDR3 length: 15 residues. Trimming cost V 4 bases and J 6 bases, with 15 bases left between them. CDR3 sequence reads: CASSPQNRESGELFF. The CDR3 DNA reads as TGTGCCAGCAGCCCCCAAAACCGGGAATCCGGGGAGCTGTTTTTT.

The chain's CDR3 is CASSENYGSLVGNYGYTF. Here the CDR3 DNA reads TGTGCCAGCAGTGAAAATTATGGCAGCCTCGTTGGTAACTATGGCTACACCTTC. The rearrangement joins TRBV6-1 to TRBJ1-2; no firm D call. From germline, CDR1 is MNHNS and CDR2 SASEGT. With 2 bases removed from V and 1 base from J, the gap between germline ends came to 20 bases. This CDR3 is built from 18 residues.

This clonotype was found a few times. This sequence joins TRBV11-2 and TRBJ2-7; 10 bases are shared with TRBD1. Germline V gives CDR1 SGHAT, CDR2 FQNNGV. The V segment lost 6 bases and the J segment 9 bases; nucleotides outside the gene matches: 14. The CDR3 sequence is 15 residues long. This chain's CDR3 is CASSLGRGQGFAQYF. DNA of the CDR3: TGTGCCAGCAGTCTAGGCCGGGGACAGGGGTTTGCGCAGTACTTC. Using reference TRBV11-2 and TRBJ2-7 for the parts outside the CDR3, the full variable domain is EAGVAQSPRYKIIEKRQSVAFWCNPISGHATLYWYQQILGQGPKLLIQFQNNGVVDDSQLPKDRFSAERLKGVDSTLKIQPAKLEDSAVYLCASSLGRGQGFAQYFGPGTRLTVT.

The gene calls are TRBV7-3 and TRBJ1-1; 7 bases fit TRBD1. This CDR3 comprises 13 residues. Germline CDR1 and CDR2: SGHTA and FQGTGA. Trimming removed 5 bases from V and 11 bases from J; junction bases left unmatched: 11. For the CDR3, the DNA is TGTGCCAGCAGCCCAGGGACAGCTCGCGGGGCTTTCTTT. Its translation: CASSPGTARGAFF.